Presented here are 26 T cell receptor beta chains from one specimen sequenced in a study of blood T cell repertoires in COVID-19. Sequenced by immunoSEQ multiplex PCR; TCRdb stores in-frame clones only, minus some. The table shows approximately 280,000 clones, with around 91% occurring only once. Sequenced: peripheral blood. The receptor set was obtained from a woman aged 55-70 years with acute or convalescent COVID-19.

The V gene is TRBV7-9, the J gene TRBJ2-5, with D possibly being TRBD1 (7 bases). CDR3 size: 16 residues. Germline V gene data show CDR1 as SEHNR and CDR2 as FQNEAQ (reference sequence). Trimming shortened V by 4 bases and J by 4 bases, and 19 bases separated the two germline ends. The CDR3 coding sequence is TGTGCCAGCAGCTCAAATTCAGGGGGGCGACGAGAGACCCAGTACTTC. It encodes CASSSNSGGRRETQYF.

The chain couples TRBV28 to TRBJ2-5, with TRBD1 matching 8 bases. V was clipped by 6 bases and J by 5 bases; unmatched bases: 5. Germline loops: CDR1 MDHEN, CDR2 SYDVKM. The CDR3 length is 13 residues. CDR3 in amino acids: CASRIQGVETQYF. In DNA, the CDR3 is TGTGCCAGCAGGATACAGGGGGTTGAGACCCAGTACTTC.

This chain links TRBV5-5 with TRBJ1-1; D is unresolved. V was clipped by 2 bases and J by 7 bases, with 15 bases between them. The CDR3 is 14 amino acids. The germline gives CDR1 SGHKS, CDR2 YYEKEE (reference sequence). The CDR3 region is CASSLLSGLGEAFF. The CDR3 DNA reads TGTGCCAGCAGCTTACTCAGCGGGTTGGGTGAAGCTTTCTTT.

The V call is TRBV7-2, the J call TRBJ2-4; the D is unclear. With 5 bases removed from V and 7 bases from J, the gap between germline ends came to 9 bases. The CDR3 is 12 residues long. Germline CDR1 and CDR2: SGHTA and FQGNSA. The CDR3 here is CASSANSNIQYF. The CDR3 bases are TGTGCCAGCAGCGCGAACTCGAACATTCAGTACTTC.

This clone was seen only once. The genes are TRBV28 and TRBJ2-7, with a tentative D call TRBD1 (6 bases). V lost 8 bases to trimming and J lost 0 bases, with 14 bases between them. The CDR3 runs 14 residues. CDR1 and CDR2 (germline): MDHEN, SYDVKM. The CDR3 sequence: CASRETGNSYEQYF. As DNA, the CDR3 is TGTGCCAGCCGAGAGACAGGAAACTCCTACGAGCAGTACTTC.

CDR3 bases: TGTGCCAGCAGCCTACTAGCGGGGGGAACCGGGGAGCTGTTTTTT. This translates into CASSLLAGGTGELFF. V usage is TRBV7-9 and J usage is TRBJ2-2, with 12 positions matching TRBD2. After removal of 5 bases from V and 5 bases from J, the junction contained 3 bases not matched to a gene. CDR1 is SEHNR and CDR2 is FQNEAQ in the germline V gene (reference sequence). This CDR3 has 15 residues.

J is TRBJ2-7 and V is TRBV9, with D possibly TRBD2 on 5 matching bases. The germline CDR1 and CDR2 sequences are SGDLS and YYNGEE. This CDR3 comprises 16 residues. Trimming took off 0 bases at V and 6 bases at J, with 19 bases between the two ends. The CDR3 region is CASSVALGGSGGEQYF. Written as DNA, the CDR3 is TGTGCCAGCAGCGTAGCTCTCGGAGGATCGGGTGGCGAGCAGTACTTC.

The chain has TRBV5-4 and TRBJ2-3; TRBD2 aligns across 7 bases. The CDR3 has 13 residues. Looked up from germline, CDR1 is SGHNT and CDR2 is YYREEE (reference sequence). Losses at the gene ends were 1 base for V and 6 bases for J; bases not matched to a gene: 2. DNA for the CDR3: TGTGCCAGCAGCTTGAAGGGAGGGGATACGCAGTATTTT. Translation gives CASSLKGGDTQYF.

This chain links TRBV5-1 with TRBJ1-6, with 8 positions matching TRBD1. From germline, CDR1 is SGHRS and CDR2 YFSETQ. Trimming took 2 bases from V and 9 from J; bases not matched to a gene: 7. The length of the CDR3 is 15 residues. CDR3: CASSFRTGSGSPLHF. CDR3 bases: TGCGCCAGCAGCTTCCGGACAGGGTCCGGTTCACCCCTCCACTTT.

The V gene is TRBV2, the J gene TRBJ1-3; D gene unclear. The V gene lost 3 bases and the J gene lost 0 bases, with 6 bases spanning the gap. Germline V gene data show CDR1 as SNHLY and CDR2 as FYNNEI. The CDR3 is made up of 14 amino acids. This chain's CDR3 is CASSDPGSGNTIYF. Here the CDR3 DNA reads TGTGCCAGCAGTGACCCAGGCTCTGGAAACACCATATATTTT.

CDR3 protein: CASSLAQRGYTGELFF. CDR3 coding DNA: TGTGCCAGCAGCTTAGCGCAGCGGGGGTACACCGGGGAGCTGTTTTTT. The chain has TRBV7-2 and TRBJ2-2; TRBD2 aligns across 8 bases. J was trimmed by 3 bases and V by 0 bases; bases with no gene match: 3. The CDR3 loop spans 16 amino acids. The germline V gene has CDR1 SGHTA and CDR2 FQGNSA.

V gene TRBV28 combines with J gene TRBJ2-6; the match to TRBD2 covers 8 bases. V lost 3 bases to trimming and J lost 3 bases; unmatched junction nucleotides: 4. From germline, CDR1 is MDHEN and CDR2 SYDVKM. The CDR3 loop spans 16 amino acids. The CDR3 loop is CASSFVSGVGANVLTF. The CDR3 nucleotides are TGTGCCAGCAGTTTCGTTAGCGGGGTTGGGGCCAACGTCCTGACTTTC.

The J gene is TRBJ2-7, the V gene TRBV7-2; possibly TRBD2 for D (6 bases). V gave up 1 base and J gave up 7 bases, with 17 bases separating them. The CDR3 sequence is 15 residues long. Germline V lookup: CDR1 SGHTA, CDR2 FQGNSA. Here the CDR3 DNA reads TGTGCCAGCAGCTTAGACGCGGGATCGAAGAGAGAGCAGTACTTC. It is translated as CASSLDAGSKREQYF.

The rearrangement uses TRBV19 and TRBJ2-7, with 12 positions matching TRBD1. CDR1 and CDR2 from the germline V gene are LNHDA and SQIVND (reference sequence). The CDR3 loop spans 16 amino acids. V lost 5 bases, J lost 7 bases, and 12 bases stayed unmatched. CDR3 in amino acids: CASSPQRGQGAGEQYF. The CDR3 coding sequence is TGTGCCAGTAGTCCGCAACGGGGACAGGGGGCAGGGGAGCAGTACTTC.

The chain couples TRBV5-4 to TRBJ1-5; possible D gene TRBD1, 6 bases. This CDR3 has 15 residues. Germline values: CDR1 SGHNT, CDR2 YYREEE (reference sequence). Trimming took 4 bases from V and 7 from J, leaving 18 bases between them. As DNA, the CDR3 is TGTGCCAGCAGCACCAACAGGGCAGTGAAACAGCCCCAGCATTTT. Protein product: CASSTNRAVKQPQHF.

This sequence joins TRBV6-5 and TRBJ1-5; D might be TRBD1 (5 bases). V lost 6 bases, J lost 7 bases, and 16 bases lay in between. The CDR3 has 14 residues. The germline gives CDR1 MNHEY, CDR2 SVGAGI. The CDR3 coding sequence is TGTGCCAGCAGGTCCATCAGCGGGGGGCAGCCCCAGCATTTT. It translates to CASRSISGGQPQHF.

The J gene is TRBJ1-1, the V gene TRBV11-2; 7 bases match TRBD1. The CDR3 spans 14 residues. J was trimmed by 4 bases and V by 4 bases; bases with no gene match: 6. Germline CDR1 and CDR2: SGHAT and FQNNGV. The chain's CDR3 is CASSYRGSPTEAFF. For the CDR3, the DNA is TGTGCCAGCAGCTACAGGGGTTCCCCCACTGAAGCTTTCTTT.

This clone was picked up one time. The chain employs TRBV13 and TRBJ2-7; D may be TRBD1 (5 bases). Trimming cost V 0 bases and J 0 bases, with 9 bases left between them. The CDR3 contains 15 residues. CDR1 PRHDT and CDR2 FYEKMQ come from the germline V gene (reference sequence). The CDR3 DNA follows: TGTGCCAGCAGCTTAGGACAGGTTCTCTCCTACGAGCAGTACTTC. Translated: CASSLGQVLSYEQYF.

V usage is TRBV28 and J usage is TRBJ1-5; tentatively, D is TRBD1 (6 bases). V lost 4 bases to trimming and J lost 6 bases, with 16 bases between them. In germline, CDR1 is MDHEN, CDR2 SYDVKM. CDR3 length: 15 amino acids. The CDR3 here is CASSSSGGLGQPQHF. Here the CDR3 DNA reads TGTGCCAGCAGTTCCTCCGGGGGGCTAGGTCAGCCCCAGCATTTT. The complete variable domain, with remaining parts taken from reference TRBV28 and TRBJ1-5, reads DVKVTQSSRYLVKRTGEKVFLECVQDMDHENMFWYRQDPGLGLRLIYFSYDVKMKEKGDIPEGYSVSREKKERFSLILESASTNQTSMYLCASSSSGGLGQPQHFGDGTRLSIL.

This chain joins TRBV18 and TRBJ1-4, with TRBD1 matching 7 bases. CDR1 KGHSH and CDR2 LQKENI come from the germline V gene. Trimming cost V 3 bases and J 4 bases; bases outside gene matches: 11. The CDR3 covers 17 residues. The CDR3 spells CASSPLPSGTVNEKLFF. The CDR3 bases are TGTGCCAGCTCACCCCTACCCTCCGGGACAGTTAATGAAAAACTGTTTTTT.

A single count supports this clone. The chain is built from TRBV28 and TRBJ1-2, with TRBD1 identical over 9 bases. J lost 3 bases, V lost 6 bases, and 2 bases had no gene match. The CDR3 extends over 13 amino acids. In germline, CDR1 is MDHEN, CDR2 SYDVKM. CDR3 loop: CASRRTGDYGYTF. The CDR3 coding sequence is TGTGCCAGCAGGCGGACAGGGGACTATGGCTACACCTTC.

The rearrangement joins TRBV2 to TRBJ2-3; TRBD1 aligns across 7 bases. Germline V gene data show CDR1 as SNHLY and CDR2 as FYNNEI. The CDR3 is made up of 15 amino acids. V gave up 4 bases and J gave up 2 bases; unmatched junction bases: 6. Here the CDR3 reads CASSGQGFITDTQYF. The CDR3 nucleotides are TGTGCCAGCAGTGGACAGGGCTTCATCACAGATACGCAGTATTTT.

This chain connects TRBV9 to TRBJ2-1; TRBD2 aligns across 9 bases. Germline V gene lookup returns CDR1 SGDLS and CDR2 YYNGEE. V dropped 3 bases and J dropped 5; count of bases not matched to a gene: 18. This CDR3 contains 19 residues. Here the CDR3 reads CASSAGLAINPGGNNEQFF. Here the CDR3 DNA reads TGTGCCAGCAGCGCAGGACTAGCGATCAACCCGGGGGGAAACAATGAGCAGTTCTTC. The whole variable domain, filled in from reference TRBV9 and TRBJ2-1, reads DSGVTQTPKHLITATGQRVTLRCSPRSGDLSVYWYQQSLDQGLQFLIQYYNGEERAKGNILERFSAQQFPDLHSELNLSSLELGDSALYFCASSAGLAINPGGNNEQFFGPGTRLTVL.

This clone occurred once. The J gene is TRBJ1-5, the V gene TRBV7-2, with unresolved D. Trimming took 1 base from V and 3 from J, leaving 10 bases between them. The CDR3 contains 15 residues. CDR1 is SGHTA, CDR2 FQGNSA, per germline. The CDR3 region is CASSLGGRSNQPQHF. The CDR3 coding sequence is TGTGCCAGCAGCTTAGGAGGGCGCTCCAATCAGCCCCAGCATTTT.

This chain connects TRBV5-6 to TRBJ1-1; 8 bases fit TRBD1. The length of the CDR3 is 14 residues. With V trimmed by 4 bases and J by 1 base, 3 bases remained unmatched. From germline, CDR1 is SGHDT and CDR2 YYEEEE. CDR3 in DNA: TGTGCCAGCAGCCCCGGGACAGGGAACACTGAAGCTTTCTTT. This sequence encodes CASSPGTGNTEAFF.

The genes are TRBV6-5 and TRBJ2-5; tentatively, D is TRBD2 (6 bases). Trimming removed 7 bases from V and 0 bases from J, with 12 bases in between. The CDR3 has 14 amino acids. Germline loops: CDR1 MNHEY, CDR2 SVGAGI. The CDR3 spells CASTTGVYQETQYF. In DNA, the CDR3 is TGTGCCAGCACCACGGGGGTGTACCAAGAGACCCAGTACTTC.